This TCR beta chain was retrieved from a study of molecular identifiers for immune sequencing clone quantification. This clonotype came up a few times. This CDR3 is built from 14 residues. V lost 0 bases and J lost 2, with 8 bases in between. CDR1 is SGDLS, CDR2 YYNGEE, per germline. TCRdb reprocessed the PCR reads via MiXCR and lists one record per CDR3 protein. The sample consists of approximately 10,000 distinct CDR3 sequences, roughly 19% of them appearing once. This TCR derives from a human donor in good health. Some libraries in this study had Jurkat cell RNA spiked in. This chain links TRBV9 with TRBJ2-5, with D unresolved. Sample: naive CD8+ T cells from blood, with Jurkat cell RNA spiked in. This sample's subset: FACS-sorted CD8+CD4-CCR7+CD45RA+ naive T cells. The DNA for the CDR3 is TGTGCCAGCAGCGTAGAGGGTACACAAGAGACCCAGTACTTC. It encodes CASSVEGTQETQYF.